The rows below give T cell receptor beta chains drawn from one sample of a study of human T cells and chemical hapten exposure. TCRdb re-called the RACE reads through MiXCR, storing one row per CDR3 protein. This table has fewer than 150,000 distinct CDR3 sequences, approximately 15% appearing once. Specimen: whole blood, collected in connection with sensitization to the hapten diphenylcyclopropenone (DPC). Receptor source: a woman aged 18 to 35 with alopecia areata. Some clones in this sample may be carry-over from other donors' samples. The CDR3 runs from the conserved cysteine through the conserved F or W. D genes are given only for firm matches. Part of the rows lack a size; the others show once, few, many or a class for expanded clones.

>TRBV28|few|NA|TRBJ1-1
CASSPAPRGETEAFF
TGTGCCAGCAGCCCTGCCCCGAGGGGGGAGACTGAAGCTTTCTTT
>TRBV7-9|NA|NA|TRBJ1-5
CASSLETYQPQHF
TGTGCCAGCAGCTTAGAAACCTATCAGCCCCAGCATTTT
>TRBV28|few|NA|TRBJ1-6
CASSPRGVLHF
TGTGCCAGCAGTCCAAGGGGAGTCCTCCACTTT
>TRBV6-1|many|NA|TRBJ1-1
CASSQRTGGPEAFF
TGTGCCAGCAGTCAACGGACGGGGGGGCCTGAAGCTTTCTTT
>TRBV20-1|NA|NA|TRBJ2-3
CSATTTWGFQDF
TGCAGTGCTACAACTACGTGGGGGTTTCAGGATTTT
>TRBV4-1|many|TRBD1|TRBJ1-5
CASRGQGANQPQHF
TGCGCCAGCAGGGGACAGGGGGCTAATCAGCCCCAGCATTTT
>TRBV6-6|many|TRBD2|TRBJ2-3
CASSSGEYPDTQYF
TGTGCCAGCAGTAGCGGGGAATACCCAGATACGCAGTATTTT
>TRBV28|many|NA|TRBJ2-6
CASSMGGLVANVLTF
TGTGCCAGCAGTATGGGGGGGCTTGTGGCCAACGTCCTGACTTTC
>TRBV20-1|NA|NA|TRBJ1-6
CSALHRSNSPLHF
TGCAGTGCTCTCCACCGTAGTAATTCACCCCTCCACTTT
>TRBV5-4|NA|TRBD2|TRBJ2-3
CASSRGGGRITDTQYF
TGTGCCAGCAGCCGGGGCGGGGGGCGTATCACAGATACGCAGTATTTT
>TRBV18|few|NA|TRBJ2-1
CASSPPTGSNEQFF
TGTGCCAGCTCACCACCGACGGGAAGTAATGAGCAGTTCTTC
>TRBV7-2|NA|TRBD1|TRBJ2-7
CASSLGPGTGNYEQYF
TGTGCCAGCAGCTTAGGTCCGGGGACAGGGAACTACGAGCAGTACTTC
>TRBV7-2|many|NA|TRBJ2-5
CASSLDPQETQYF
TGTGCCAGCAGCTTAGACCCCCAAGAGACCCAGTACTTC
>TRBV11-2|few|TRBD2|TRBJ2-5
CASSLELAGYQETQYF
TGTGCCAGCAGCTTAGAGCTAGCGGGCTACCAAGAGACCCAGTACTTC
>TRBV9|NA|NA|TRBJ1-1
CASSVGENTEAFF
TGTGCCAGCAGCGTTGGGGAGAACACTGAAGCTTTCTTT
>TRBV28|NA|TRBD2|TRBJ2-7
CASRGVGLLSEQYF
TGTGCCAGCAGAGGGGTGGGACTACTATCCGAGCAGTACTTC
>TRBV6-2/TRBV6-3|many|NA|TRBJ1-2
CASSYGRASYGYTF
TGTGCCAGCAGTTACGGCAGGGCCTCCTATGGCTACACCTTC
>TRBV5-1|NA|NA|TRBJ2-1
CASSLVNPGSNEQFF
TGCGCCAGCAGCTTGGTTAATCCAGGGTCCAATGAGCAGTTCTTC
>TRBV18|few|TRBD1|TRBJ2-3
CASSQGQGSRDTQYF
TGTGCCAGCTCACAGGGACAGGGGAGCAGGGATACGCAGTATTTT
>TRBV11-2|few|NA|TRBJ1-1
CASNAEPMNTEAFF
TGTGCCAGCAATGCGGAGCCTATGAACACTGAAGCTTTCTTT
>TRBV19|NA|NA|TRBJ1-2
CASSPQGFYGYTF
TGTGCCAGTAGTCCCCAAGGATTCTATGGCTACACCTTC
>TRBV6-6|few|TRBD1|TRBJ1-5
CASSYSGTAYNQPQHF
TGTGCCAGCAGTTACTCGGGGACAGCCTACAATCAGCCCCAGCATTTT
>TRBV20-1|NA|TRBD2|TRBJ2-1
CSARDGAGDHNEQFF
TGCAGTGCTAGAGATGGGGCGGGGGACCACAATGAGCAGTTCTTC
>TRBV7-9|NA|TRBD1|TRBJ1-1
CASRYPGQGPRAAFF
TGTGCCAGCAGGTATCCGGGACAGGGACCTCGGGCGGCTTTCTTT
>TRBV24-1|NA|TRBD2|TRBJ2-1
CATSVAGTYNEQFF
TGTGCCACCAGTGTAGCGGGAACCTACAATGAGCAGTTCTTC
>TRBV3-1|NA|TRBD1|TRBJ1-2
CASSPRDSSNYGYTF
TGTGCCAGCAGCCCCAGGGACAGTTCTAACTATGGCTACACCTTC
>TRBV20-1|many|NA|TRBJ1-1
CSASPRPSMNTEAFF
TGCAGTGCTAGTCCCCGACCGAGCATGAACACTGAAGCTTTCTTT
>TRBV7-6|many|NA|TRBJ2-1
CASSLGTLMDTYNEQFF
TGTGCCAGCAGCTTAGGGACATTAATGGATACCTACAATGAGCAGTTCTTC
>TRBV6-2/TRBV6-3|few|NA|TRBJ1-1
CASSTINTEAFF
TGTGCCAGCAGTACAATAAACACTGAAGCTTTCTTT
>TRBV4-3|NA|TRBD1|TRBJ2-7
CASSQESPGQGADEQYF
TGCGCCAGCAGCCAAGAGTCGCCGGGACAGGGGGCCGACGAGCAGTACTTC
>TRBV4-3|NA|NA|TRBJ2-2
CASSQDRGVVTGELFF
TGCGCCAGCAGCCAAGATCGCGGGGTGGTCACCGGGGAGCTGTTTTTT
>TRBV12-2|many|NA|TRBJ2-3
CASRLDSRGDTDTQYF
TGTGCAAGTCGCTTAGATTCGCGCGGGGACACAGATACGCAGTATTTT